Included here is one T cell receptor beta chain sequence, with context. Its antigen is not known. The sample originates from a study of shared clonotypes between healthy human individuals. Approximately 200 ng DNA, 25,000 to 35,000 T cell genomes, went into each sorted-subset replicate PCR. TCRdb keeps only in-frame clones here, not all; method: immunoSEQ multiplex PCR. The sample yields around 1.1 million clones, 78% seen once. Study outcomes and limitations: Clonotype sharing levels among donors were expected to vary with sequencing depth.

V trimming: 5 bases; J trimming: 11 bases; junction bases outside the gene matches: 3. Germline V gene sequence: CDR1 DFQATT, CDR2 SNEGSKA (reference sequence). The CDR3 consists of 10 residues. The chain recombines TRBV20-1 with TRBJ2-1, with 7 positions matching TRBD2. The specimen sequenced was memory CD4+ T cells from PBMCs. Subset of the sample: CD45RA-negative fraction. This receptor was taken from a man aged 18 to 29 in good health. Some clones in this sample may be carry-over from other donors' samples. CDR3 DNA sequence: TGCAGTGCTGGGGGGGGTAAGCAGTTCTTC. This sequence encodes CSAGGGKQFF.